This T cell receptor beta chain was captured in a study of T cell responses to AZD1222 COVID-19 vaccine. This clone was seen a few times. With V trimmed by 1 base and J by 0 bases, 10 bases remained unmatched. Germline V lookup: CDR1 SGHVS, CDR2 FQNEAQ. This CDR3 is built from 20 residues. Profiled with immunoSEQ multiplex PCR; TCRdb holds only in-frame clones, not every one. The sample has roughly 110,000 clones; about 92% are singletons. The rearrangement joins TRBV7-8 to TRBJ1-5, with 12 bases matching TRBD1. This TCR derives from an adult who received the AZD1222 COVID-19 vaccine. Sequences were derived from peripheral blood, sampled 28 days after the second AZD1222 dose. The CDR3 sequence is CASSLGPGRDRGLSNQPQHF. For the CDR3, the DNA is TGTGCCAGCAGCTTAGGGCCGGGACGGGACAGGGGGCTTAGCAATCAGCCCCAGCATTTT.